This entry features one T cell receptor beta chain sequence. Its specificity is not known. As for time point: week 23, last vaccination. Alongside topical imiquimod, each dose of vaccine comprised 300 ug of mutant IDH1 20-mer peptide. The data belong to a study of a mutant IDH1 vaccine in newly diagnosed glioma. The overall study: Scheduled for weeks 1, 3, 5, 7, 11, 15, 19 and 23, eight vaccinations were given to patients. Pretreatment consisted of radiotherapy, temozolomide, or both, with most receiving both.

Some clones are missing from TCRdb's copy, which holds only in-frame ones; the method was immunoSEQ multiplex PCR. Seen here are around 28,000 clones, 80% to 85% observed once, and the top ten hold under 20%. The TCR comes from a young woman with glioma. The sample consisted of PBMCs, taken from a glioma patient whose treatment included an IDH1 peptide vaccine.

In DNA form, the CDR3 reads TGTGCCAGCAGTTACGGCAGGGGGCCGTTGGACACTGAAGCTTTCTTT. Its protein is CASSYGRGPLDTEAFF. The chain employs TRBV6-5 and TRBJ1-1; 8 nucleotides agree with TRBD1. The CDR3 is made up of 16 amino acids. CDR1 is MNHEY, CDR2 SVGAGI, per germline. Trimming at V came to 2 bases and at J to 3 bases, leaving 8 bases not matched to a gene.